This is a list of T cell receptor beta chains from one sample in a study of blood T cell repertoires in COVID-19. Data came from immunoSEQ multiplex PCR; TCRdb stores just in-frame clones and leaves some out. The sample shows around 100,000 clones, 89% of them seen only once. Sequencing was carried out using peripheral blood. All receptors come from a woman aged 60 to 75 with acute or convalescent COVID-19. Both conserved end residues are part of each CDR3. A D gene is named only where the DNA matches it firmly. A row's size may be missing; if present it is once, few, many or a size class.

cdr3_nt: TGTGCCAGCAGCTTGGCCGGACTAGTCGACACCGGGGAGCTGTTTTTT
cdr3_aa: CASSLAGLVDTGELFF
v_call: TRBV5-8
j_call: TRBJ2-2
cdr3_length: 16
clone_size: NA
d_call: TRBD2

cdr3_nt: TGTGCCAGCTCACCACCGGCAGGGGGCACAGAGACCCAGTACTTC
cdr3_aa: CASSPPAGGTETQYF
v_call: TRBV18
j_call: TRBJ2-5
cdr3_length: 15
clone_size: NA
d_call: TRBD1

cdr3_nt: TGTGCCAGCAGTGTTAGCGGGAGGGTCGACCATGAGCAGTTCTTC
cdr3_aa: CASSVSGRVDHEQFF
v_call: TRBV2
j_call: TRBJ2-1
cdr3_length: 15
clone_size: NA
d_call: TRBD2

cdr3_nt: TGTGCCACTACTTTAGACAGGGTCTATGGCTACACCTTC
cdr3_aa: CATTLDRVYGYTF
v_call: TRBV28
j_call: TRBJ1-2
cdr3_length: 13
clone_size: NA
d_call: TRBD1

cdr3_nt: TGTGCCAGCAGCCCGGGACTTCCCACAGATACGCAGTATTTT
cdr3_aa: CASSPGLPTDTQYF
v_call: TRBV3-1/TRBV3-2
j_call: TRBJ2-3
cdr3_length: 14
clone_size: NA
d_call: NA

cdr3_nt: TGTGCCAGCAGTTACGCCCCGATGGGGCGCAATTCACCCCTCCACTTT
cdr3_aa: CASSYAPMGRNSPLHF
v_call: TRBV6-5
j_call: TRBJ1-6
cdr3_length: 16
clone_size: NA
d_call: NA

cdr3_nt: TGTGCCAGCAGCTTAGACAGGGGGCAGGGGGATACGCAGTATTTT
cdr3_aa: CASSLDRGQGDTQYF
v_call: TRBV7-3
j_call: TRBJ2-3
cdr3_length: 15
clone_size: NA
d_call: TRBD1

cdr3_nt: TGTGCCAGCAGTCGGACTAGCGGGAGCCACAATGAGCAGTTCTTC
cdr3_aa: CASSRTSGSHNEQFF
v_call: TRBV6-2/TRBV6-3
j_call: TRBJ2-1
cdr3_length: 15
clone_size: NA
d_call: TRBD2

cdr3_nt: TGCAGCGTCAGTAGGGGACAGTCCTACAATGAGCAGTTCTTC
cdr3_aa: CSVSRGQSYNEQFF
v_call: TRBV29-1
j_call: TRBJ2-1
cdr3_length: 14
clone_size: NA
d_call: TRBD1

cdr3_nt: TGTGCCAGCAGCTTACAGGGGCAGAACACTGAAGCTTTCTTT
cdr3_aa: CASSLQGQNTEAFF
v_call: TRBV5-4
j_call: TRBJ1-1
cdr3_length: 14
clone_size: once
d_call: TRBD1

cdr3_nt: TGTGCCAGCAGCCCCTTCTGGGACAGCCCTATCAGCTACACCTTC
cdr3_aa: CASSPFWDSPISYTF
v_call: TRBV3-1/TRBV3-2
j_call: TRBJ1-2
cdr3_length: 15
clone_size: once
d_call: TRBD1

cdr3_nt: TGTGCCAGCAGCCAAGGACTAGCACCAGATACGCAGTATTTT
cdr3_aa: CASSQGLAPDTQYF
v_call: TRBV3-1/TRBV3-2
j_call: TRBJ2-3
cdr3_length: 14
clone_size: NA
d_call: TRBD2

cdr3_nt: TGTGCCAGCAGTCTCGCGGGAGCGCGAGTATCCGGGGAGCTGTTTTTT
cdr3_aa: CASSLAGARVSGELFF
v_call: TRBV6-2/TRBV6-3
j_call: TRBJ2-2
cdr3_length: 16
clone_size: once
d_call: TRBD2

cdr3_nt: TGTGCCAGCAGCTCTGACACCGGGGAGCTGTTTTTT
cdr3_aa: CASSSDTGELFF
v_call: TRBV11-3
j_call: TRBJ2-2
cdr3_length: 12
clone_size: NA
d_call: NA

cdr3_nt: TGCGCCAGCAGTGAGTCGATAGCCTCACCGAACACTGAAGCTTTCTTT
cdr3_aa: CASSESIASPNTEAFF
v_call: TRBV10-1
j_call: TRBJ1-1
cdr3_length: 16
clone_size: NA
d_call: NA

cdr3_nt: TGTGCCAGCAGTGAACGAGTAAGGGGTGAGGATTCACCCCTCCACTTT
cdr3_aa: CASSERVRGEDSPLHF
v_call: TRBV2
j_call: TRBJ1-6
cdr3_length: 16
clone_size: NA
d_call: NA

cdr3_nt: TGTGCCAGCGGCCGGGACAGCAATTCACCCCTCCACTTT
cdr3_aa: CASGRDSNSPLHF
v_call: TRBV6-5
j_call: TRBJ1-6
cdr3_length: 13
clone_size: once
d_call: TRBD1

cdr3_nt: TGTGCCACCAGCAGAGAGATAGGACTAGCGGGAACGGGGGGCTCCTACAATGAGCAGTTCTTC
cdr3_aa: CATSREIGLAGTGGSYNEQFF
v_call: TRBV15
j_call: TRBJ2-1
cdr3_length: 21
clone_size: once
d_call: TRBD2

cdr3_nt: TGTGCCAGCAGCCACAGTGGTGGCTACACCTTC
cdr3_aa: CASSHSGGYTF
v_call: TRBV5-5
j_call: TRBJ1-2
cdr3_length: 11
clone_size: NA
d_call: NA

cdr3_nt: TGTGCCAGCAGACCCGGAGACAGCTATCAGCCCCAGCATTTT
cdr3_aa: CASRPGDSYQPQHF
v_call: TRBV28
j_call: TRBJ1-5
cdr3_length: 14
clone_size: NA
d_call: NA

cdr3_nt: TGTGCCAGCAGTGCACCACAGGGGGCCAACTCCTACGAGCAGTACTTC
cdr3_aa: CASSAPQGANSYEQYF
v_call: TRBV6-1
j_call: TRBJ2-7
cdr3_length: 16
clone_size: NA
d_call: TRBD1

cdr3_nt: TGTGCTAGTGGTTTGGTACTAAGTTGGGATCGCCTGGGAACAGGGAACTATGGCTACACCTTC
cdr3_aa: CASGLVLSWDRLGTGNYGYTF
v_call: TRBV12-5
j_call: TRBJ1-2
cdr3_length: 21
clone_size: NA
d_call: NA

cdr3_nt: TGTGCCAGCAGCCCTCAGAGGCAGGGGACTGAAGCTTTCTTT
cdr3_aa: CASSPQRQGTEAFF
v_call: TRBV3-1/TRBV3-2
j_call: TRBJ1-1
cdr3_length: 14
clone_size: NA
d_call: NA

cdr3_nt: TGTGCCAGCAGCCAAGAAGGGACAGGGCAAGCTGAAGCTTTCTTT
cdr3_aa: CASSQEGTGQAEAFF
v_call: TRBV7-9
j_call: TRBJ1-1
cdr3_length: 15
clone_size: NA
d_call: TRBD1

cdr3_nt: TGTGCCAGCAGCTCGGGACTAGCGCATTACAATGAGCAGTTCTTC
cdr3_aa: CASSSGLAHYNEQFF
v_call: TRBV14
j_call: TRBJ2-1
cdr3_length: 15
clone_size: once
d_call: TRBD2

cdr3_nt: TGTGCCAGCACCCTAAGGTCTAGCGGTTCCTACAATGAGCAGTTCTTC
cdr3_aa: CASTLRSSGSYNEQFF
v_call: TRBV27
j_call: TRBJ2-1
cdr3_length: 16
clone_size: NA
d_call: TRBD2

cdr3_nt: TGTGCCAGCAGCCCAGACTACGAGCAGTACTTC
cdr3_aa: CASSPDYEQYF
v_call: TRBV7-8
j_call: TRBJ2-7
cdr3_length: 11
clone_size: NA
d_call: NA

cdr3_nt: TGTGCCAGCAGCGCCCGGACAGGGAACAATGAGCAGTTCTTC
cdr3_aa: CASSARTGNNEQFF
v_call: TRBV2
j_call: TRBJ2-1
cdr3_length: 14
clone_size: NA
d_call: TRBD1

cdr3_nt: TGTGCCAGCTCACCAGAGGAGAGACAGCCTGAAGCTTTCTTT
cdr3_aa: CASSPEERQPEAFF
v_call: TRBV18
j_call: TRBJ1-1
cdr3_length: 14
clone_size: NA
d_call: NA

cdr3_nt: TGTGCCAGCAGCTTAGTAAGGGGCAATGAGCAGTTCTTC
cdr3_aa: CASSLVRGNEQFF
v_call: TRBV7-8
j_call: TRBJ2-1
cdr3_length: 13
clone_size: NA
d_call: NA

cdr3_nt: TGTGCCACCAGCATGGAGGGGGGGGACACTGAAGCTTTCTTT
cdr3_aa: CATSMEGGDTEAFF
v_call: TRBV15
j_call: TRBJ1-1
cdr3_length: 14
clone_size: few
d_call: NA

cdr3_nt: TGTGCCAGCAGGCAACAGGGGCGAGAGACCCAGTACTTC
cdr3_aa: CASRQQGRETQYF
v_call: TRBV11-2
j_call: TRBJ2-5
cdr3_length: 13
clone_size: once
d_call: TRBD1

cdr3_nt: TGTGCCAGCAGTAGTCAGGGGCACACTGAAGCTTTCTTT
cdr3_aa: CASSSQGHTEAFF
v_call: TRBV6-5
j_call: TRBJ1-1
cdr3_length: 13
clone_size: NA
d_call: NA

cdr3_nt: TGTGCCAGCAGCAACTCTTATAGCAATCAGCCCCAGCATTTT
cdr3_aa: CASSNSYSNQPQHF
v_call: TRBV2
j_call: TRBJ1-5
cdr3_length: 14
clone_size: NA
d_call: NA

cdr3_nt: TGTGCCAGCAGTTTCGGGGGTCGAGGGAACTACGAGCAGTACTTC
cdr3_aa: CASSFGGRGNYEQYF
v_call: TRBV28
j_call: TRBJ2-7
cdr3_length: 15
clone_size: few
d_call: NA

cdr3_nt: TGTGCCAGCAGTTTAGGGGGCCCAGGGAGTTCGAATGAGCAGTTCTTC
cdr3_aa: CASSLGGPGSSNEQFF
v_call: TRBV28
j_call: TRBJ2-1
cdr3_length: 16
clone_size: few
d_call: NA

cdr3_nt: TGTGCCAGCAGCCGTGAGCTAGCGGGACCAGATACGCAGTATTTT
cdr3_aa: CASSRELAGPDTQYF
v_call: TRBV5-4
j_call: TRBJ2-3
cdr3_length: 15
clone_size: NA
d_call: TRBD2

cdr3_nt: TGTGCCAGCATCCTGACAGGGAGAAATGAGCAGTTCTTC
cdr3_aa: CASILTGRNEQFF
v_call: TRBV7-9
j_call: TRBJ2-1
cdr3_length: 13
clone_size: once
d_call: TRBD1

cdr3_nt: TGTGCCAGCAGCCAAGACATCTACAATGAGCAGTTCTTC
cdr3_aa: CASSQDIYNEQFF
v_call: TRBV4-2
j_call: TRBJ2-1
cdr3_length: 13
clone_size: NA
d_call: NA

cdr3_nt: TGCGCCAGCAGCTTGGTTGCTAGCGGGAGTTACGAGCAGTACTTC
cdr3_aa: CASSLVASGSYEQYF
v_call: TRBV5-1
j_call: TRBJ2-7
cdr3_length: 15
clone_size: NA
d_call: TRBD2

cdr3_nt: TGTGCCAGCAGTGGTAGCGGGAGAGGCTACAATGAGCAGTTCTTC
cdr3_aa: CASSGSGRGYNEQFF
v_call: TRBV6-6
j_call: TRBJ2-1
cdr3_length: 15
clone_size: NA
d_call: TRBD2

cdr3_nt: TGTGCCAGCAGTAGCGGAAAAGGCGGCTACAATCAGCCCCAGCATTTT
cdr3_aa: CASSSGKGGYNQPQHF
v_call: TRBV27
j_call: TRBJ1-5
cdr3_length: 16
clone_size: NA
d_call: NA

cdr3_nt: TGTGCCAGCAGCTTAGAAGCATCACCCCTCCACTTT
cdr3_aa: CASSLEASPLHF
v_call: TRBV7-8
j_call: TRBJ1-6
cdr3_length: 12
clone_size: few
d_call: NA

cdr3_nt: TGTGCCAGCAGTGTCGGCTCGGGGCCCCAGCATTTT
cdr3_aa: CASSVGSGPQHF
v_call: TRBV2
j_call: TRBJ1-5
cdr3_length: 12
clone_size: NA
d_call: NA

cdr3_nt: TGCGCCAGCACCTCGACAGGGGTGAACACTGAAGCTTTCTTT
cdr3_aa: CASTSTGVNTEAFF
v_call: TRBV10-2
j_call: TRBJ1-1
cdr3_length: 14
clone_size: NA
d_call: TRBD1

cdr3_nt: TGCGCCAGCAGCTCACTTACAGGGCCTGGGGAGCAGTACTTC
cdr3_aa: CASSSLTGPGEQYF
v_call: TRBV5-1
j_call: TRBJ2-7
cdr3_length: 14
clone_size: NA
d_call: NA